What follows is one T cell receptor beta chain and its context. Its antigen is unidentified. Unmatched junction bases numbered 10, after V lost 5 bases and J lost 0 bases. From germline, CDR1 is MNHNS and CDR2 SASEGT. CDR3 length: 16 amino acids. This sample stems from a study of T-cell reconstitution after alpha-beta-depleted transplantation in children. The study, taken as a whole, reports: Hyperexpanded clones declined; after one year, newly produced T cells mostly supplied diversity. For some patients, TCRbeta diversity was high at day 60 because of recipient T cells and thymic progenitors that survived. Approximately two months post-transplant, alpha-beta T cells reportedly originated from several hundred expanded graft clones.

This sample's TCRbeta library carried unique molecular identifier barcodes. TCRdb re-called the PCR reads through MiXCR, storing one row per CDR3 protein. This sample has more than 200,000 distinct CDR3 sequences, with roughly 23% found just once. This clonotype originated in a girl aged 2-10 years with Fanconi anemia, due to receive a stem cell transplant. V usage is TRBV6-1 and J usage is TRBJ2-7; 7 bases match TRBD1. The sample here was PBMCs, taken before TCRalphabeta/CD19-depleted stem cell transplant. The chain's CDR3 is CASSQLTGVSSYEQYF. Here the CDR3 DNA reads TGTGCCAGCAGTCAACTTACAGGGGTTAGCTCCTACGAGCAGTACTTC.